This T cell receptor beta chain was sequenced in a study of blood T cell repertoires in COVID-19. Sequencing used immunoSEQ multiplex PCR; TCRdb keeps in-frame clones, though not all of them. The sample shows fewer than 400,000 clones, roughly 88% of them seen only once. In germline, CDR1 is MNHNS, CDR2 SASEGT. V was clipped by 3 bases and J by 2 bases; unmatched bases: 6. The CDR3 loop spans 16 amino acids. This clone has a single count. What was sequenced was peripheral blood. The V gene is TRBV6-1, the J gene TRBJ2-3; 9 bases fit TRBD2. This clonotype originated in a woman aged 25-40 years with COVID-19, enrolled during active disease. CDR3 sequence reads: CASSDLGGRATDTQYF. The CDR3 bases are TGTGCCAGCAGTGACCTGGGCGGGAGGGCCACAGATACGCAGTATTTT.